The T cell receptor beta chain under discussion was sequenced for a study of T cell changes during pregnancy in multiple sclerosis. Per germline, CDR1 MNHNS and CDR2 SASEGT. CDR3 length: 16 amino acids. Losses at the gene ends were 3 bases for V and 2 bases for J; bases not matched to a gene: 10. Assay used: immunoSEQ multiplex PCR; TCRdb lists only in-frame clones, some missing. This table holds tens of thousands of clones, 93% found once. The sequence was collected from a female donor with multiple sclerosis, enrolled in a pregnancy study. The sequenced sample was CD4+ T cells from peripheral blood mononuclear cells, obtained before pregnancy. J is TRBJ2-7 and V is TRBV6-1; TRBD1 matches at 7 bases. The CDR3 spells CASSDSPTGITYEQYF. Written as DNA, the CDR3 is TGTGCCAGCAGTGATTCCCCGACAGGGATAACCTACGAGCAGTACTTC.